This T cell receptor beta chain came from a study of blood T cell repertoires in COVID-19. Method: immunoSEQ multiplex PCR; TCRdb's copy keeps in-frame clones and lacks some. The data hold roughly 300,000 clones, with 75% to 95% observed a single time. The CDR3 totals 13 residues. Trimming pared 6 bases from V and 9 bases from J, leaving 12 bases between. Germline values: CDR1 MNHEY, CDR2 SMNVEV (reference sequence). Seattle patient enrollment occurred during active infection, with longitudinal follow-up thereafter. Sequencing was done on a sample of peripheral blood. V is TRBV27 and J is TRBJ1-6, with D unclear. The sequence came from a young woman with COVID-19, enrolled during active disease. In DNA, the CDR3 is TGTGCCAGCAGCCTTGGGCGCACTTCACCCCTCCACTTT. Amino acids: CASSLGRTSPLHF.